The clone carrying this T cell receptor (beta chain) was recorded at least ten times. The antigen is not known. The TCRbeta library was prepared with unique molecular identifiers. TCRdb reanalysed the PCR reads using MiXCR and keeps one entry per CDR3 protein. Among about 110,000 distinct CDR3 sequences listed, about 6.5% were seen once. The sample originates from a study of T-cell reconstitution after alpha-beta-depleted transplantation in children. General study findings and limits: Expanded clones from the graft, numbering several hundred, reportedly supplied alpha-beta T cells about two months after transplant. After transplant, high TCRbeta diversity at day 60 in some patients arose from surviving recipient T cells and thymic progenitors. T-cell counts and diversity at one year following transplant were attributed mainly to newly produced T cells.

V was shortened by 6 bases and J by 8 bases, with 17 bases between the two germline ends. Germline V gene sequence: CDR1 SGHRS, CDR2 YFSETQ. CDR3 size: 13 residues. The TCR was taken from a male patient aged 2 to 9 who had a stem cell transplant for acute lymphoblastic leukemia, so the T cells may come from the graft donor. This chain joins TRBV5-1 and TRBJ1-2, with D possibly TRBD1 on 5 matching bases. The material was PBMCs, mostly from graft donor cells, obtained 360 days after TCRalphabeta/CD19-depleted stem cell transplant. The chain's CDR3 is CASMGRLWSGYTF. The DNA of the CDR3 is TGCGCCAGCATGGGACGACTCTGGTCGGGCTACACCTTC.